Listed below are T cell receptor beta chains from one sample, sequenced in a study of CD8 T cells in Susac syndrome. TCRdb analysed the immunoSEQ multiplex PCR reads with MiXCR anew, one entry per CDR3 protein. The sample lists about 160,000 distinct CDR3 sequences; about 96% were seen once. The sample comprised CD4+ T cells from PBMCs. These receptors originate from a human donor with Susac syndrome. The CDR3 runs from the conserved cysteine through the conserved F or W. Each record gives: CDR3 DNA, CDR3 protein, V gene, D gene, clone size, J gene. The D gene is left open where the match is weak. Clone sizes are given selectively: once, few, many, or a class where the clone is expanded.

CDR3 DNA: TGTGCCAGCAGTTTACTCGGGGCAGGGAACTATGGCTACACCTTC
CDR3 protein: CASSLLGAGNYGYTF
V gene: TRBV27
D gene: .
clone size: .
J gene: TRBJ1-2

CDR3 DNA: TGCAGCGTTGCCGGGACACCGTCCGAAAAACTGTTTTTT
CDR3 protein: CSVAGTPSEKLFF
V gene: TRBV29-1
D gene: .
clone size: .
J gene: TRBJ1-4

CDR3 DNA: TGTGCCAGCGGGAGGTGGTCCTACGAGCAGTACTTC
CDR3 protein: CASGRWSYEQYF
V gene: TRBV6-5
D gene: .
clone size: .
J gene: TRBJ2-7

CDR3 DNA: TGCGCCAGCAGCGCCCAGGGGGCGAACACTGAAGCTTTCTTT
CDR3 protein: CASSAQGANTEAFF
V gene: TRBV4-3
D gene: TRBD1
clone size: .
J gene: TRBJ1-1

CDR3 DNA: TGTGCCAGCAGTGTCCCGGGACAAAACACCGGGGAGCTGTTTTTT
CDR3 protein: CASSVPGQNTGELFF
V gene: TRBV28
D gene: .
clone size: .
J gene: TRBJ2-2

CDR3 DNA: TGCGCCAGCAGCTTCCGACTAGCGGCCGAGACCCAGTACTTC
CDR3 protein: CASSFRLAAETQYF
V gene: TRBV5-1
D gene: TRBD2
clone size: once
J gene: TRBJ2-5

CDR3 DNA: TGTGCTAGCAGCACCGGACAGGGGGCTTTGGAGACCCAGTACTTC
CDR3 protein: CASSTGQGALETQYF
V gene: TRBV7-7
D gene: TRBD1
clone size: .
J gene: TRBJ2-5

CDR3 DNA: TGTGCCAGCAGCTTAGCGGACGGCGCTGAAGCTTTCTTT
CDR3 protein: CASSLADGAEAFF
V gene: TRBV7-6
D gene: .
clone size: .
J gene: TRBJ1-1

CDR3 DNA: TGTGCCAGCAGCTTGAATGCCCATGGCTACACCTTC
CDR3 protein: CASSLNAHGYTF
V gene: TRBV5-4
D gene: .
clone size: .
J gene: TRBJ1-2

CDR3 DNA: TGTGCCAGCAGCTTAGGTGTCGGCTCTAGTTTTGTACATGAGCAGTTCTTC
CDR3 protein: CASSLGVGSSFVHEQFF
V gene: TRBV7-6
D gene: .
clone size: .
J gene: TRBJ2-1

CDR3 DNA: TGTGCCAGCAGCCAAACCACAAACTCCTTGGGGCAGTTCTTC
CDR3 protein: CASSQTTNSLGQFF
V gene: TRBV3-1
D gene: .
clone size: .
J gene: TRBJ2-1

CDR3 DNA: TGTGCCAGCAGCTCTAGCGGGGGGGCCGCAGATACGCAGTATTTT
CDR3 protein: CASSSSGGAADTQYF
V gene: TRBV6-5
D gene: TRBD2
clone size: .
J gene: TRBJ2-3